This passage covers 23 T cell receptor beta chains from one sample sequenced in a study of shared clonotypes between healthy human individuals. Terminally differentiated effector memory CD45RA+ cells were excluded from the naive CD8 cells, which were CD45RO-negative and positively selected for CCR7. Using immunoSEQ multiplex PCR, the repertoire was profiled, and TCRdb retains in-frame clones only, with some absent. The data hold 2 million to 2.5 million clones, with more than 85% observed a single time. Sequenced input: naive CD8+ T cells from PBMCs. The source of these receptors is a man between 18 and 29 years old in good health. Some clones in this sample may be carry-over from other donors' samples.

The rearrangement uses TRBV30 and TRBJ2-7; 7 bases match TRBD1. The germline V gene has CDR1 GTSNPN and CDR2 SVGIG (reference sequence). V shed 1 base, J shed 6 bases, and the junction held 18 bases outside the gene matches. CDR3 length equals 17 residues. In nucleotides, the CDR3 is TGTGCCTGGAGTGCCCATATAGGGGACAGCTTCCCTCCCGAGCAGTACTTC. This encodes CAWSAHIGDSFPPEQYF.

This clone was picked up one time. This chain links TRBV6-1 with TRBJ2-7; TRBD1 agrees at 10 bases. The CDR3 covers 16 residues. The V and J ends lost 3 bases and 5 bases, in that order; junction bases with no gene match: 10. Germline V CDR1 and CDR2: MNHNS, SASEGT. The CDR3 reads CASSEWGTGEYHEQYF. The CDR3, as DNA: TGTGCCAGCAGTGAGTGGGGGACAGGGGAATACCACGAGCAGTACTTC.

Of note for this clone: Other DNA sequences from this sample encode an identical CDR3 as well. V and J are TRBV28 and TRBJ2-3; D uncertain. The V and J ends lost 3 bases and 0 bases respectively, with 4 bases between them. Germline values: CDR1 MDHEN, CDR2 SYDVKM. This CDR3 contains 13 residues. The CDR3 protein is CASSLISTDTQYF. As DNA, the CDR3 is TGTGCCAGCAGTTTGATTAGCACAGATACGCAGTATTTT.

This clone appeared once. The chain carries TRBV2 and TRBJ2-7, with D possibly being TRBD1 (5 bases). Germline V gene sequence: CDR1 SNHLY, CDR2 FYNNEI. The germline V and J ends were trimmed by 3 bases and 2 bases, with 14 bases remaining between them. The CDR3 loop spans 15 amino acids. The CDR3 DNA follows: TGTGCCAGCAGTGAGGGGCAACCCGCTACCTACGAGCAGTACTTC. Translating gives CASSEGQPATYEQYF.

This chain links TRBV27 with TRBJ1-5; D gene ambiguous. V was trimmed by 5 bases and J by 1 base, leaving 18 bases between them. The V gene's germline CDR1 is MNHEY and CDR2 SMNVEV (reference sequence). This CDR3 has 17 amino acids. CDR3 DNA sequence: TGTGCCAGCAGTCGTCGACGGCTTCTCTGGAGCAATCAGCCCCAGCATTTT. Its protein product is CASSRRRLLWSNQPQHF.

This chain uses TRBV9 with TRBJ2-7; a weak D match, TRBD1 (8 bases). V dropped 3 bases and J dropped 2 bases, with 18 bases sitting between them. The CDR3 runs to 16 residues. CDR1 and CDR2 (germline): SGDLS, YYNGEE. This CDR3 reads CASSGGGTGPAYEQYF. DNA of the CDR3: TGTGCCAGCAGCGGGGGAGGGACAGGACCGGCCTACGAGCAGTACTTC.

This clone was seen once. The rearrangement uses TRBV4-1 and TRBJ2-2, with D unclear. The length of the CDR3 is 15 residues. The germline V gene encodes CDR1 MGHRA and CDR2 YSYEKL. Between the trimmed V and J ends, which lost 2 bases and 3 bases, there was a span of 10 bases. The CDR3, as DNA: TGCGCCAGCAGCCAACCGAACGGATACACCGGGGAGCTGTTTTTT. Encoded protein: CASSQPNGYTGELFF.

V is TRBV9 and J is TRBJ2-7; 7 positions match TRBD2. The junction had 5 bases not matched to a gene; V was cut back by 0 bases and J by 5 bases. The CDR3 has 14 amino acids. The germline CDR1 and CDR2 sequences are SGDLS and YYNGEE. CDR3 sequence: CASSVAGLVDEQYF. The CDR3 DNA reads TGTGCCAGCAGCGTAGCCGGACTAGTTGACGAGCAGTACTTC. Drawing the rest from reference TRBV9 and TRBJ2-7, the complete variable domain is DSGVTQTPKHLITATGQRVTLRCSPRSGDLSVYWYQQSLDQGLQFLIQYYNGEERAKGNILERFSAQQFPDLHSELNLSSLELGDSALYFCASSVAGLVDEQYFGPGTRLTVT.

V is TRBV29-1 and J is TRBJ2-1; D tentatively reads TRBD1 or TRBD2 (5 bases each). Germline V CDR1 and CDR2: SQVTM, ANQGSEA. V dropped 6 bases and J dropped 0 bases, with 9 bases sitting between them. The CDR3 sequence is 13 residues long. In DNA, the CDR3 is TGCAGCGTGAGGGGAAGCTCCTACAATGAGCAGTTCTTC. Translated: CSVRGSSYNEQFF.

V usage is TRBV7-2 and J usage is TRBJ2-1; weak D call: TRBD2 (5 bases). Germline V gene sequence: CDR1 SGHTA, CDR2 FQGNSA. The length of the CDR3 is 15 residues. Trimming pared 8 bases from V and 0 bases from J, leaving 14 bases between. CDR3: CASGVRASSYNEQFF. CDR3 DNA: TGTGCCAGCGGGGTGAGGGCGAGCTCCTACAATGAGCAGTTCTTC.

This rearrangement joins TRBV15 to TRBJ1-2; D gene unclear. Trimming took 3 bases from V and 5 from J, leaving 10 bases between them. CDR3 length: 13 residues. The germline CDR1 and CDR2 sequences are LNHNV and YYDKDF (reference sequence). The CDR3 protein is CATSREGIYGYTF. The CDR3 coding sequence is TGTGCCACCAGCAGGGAAGGGATATATGGCTACACCTTC.

The V gene is TRBV11-2, the J gene TRBJ2-1, with 10 bases lining up with TRBD2. Germline values: CDR1 SGHAT, CDR2 FQNNGV. The CDR3 is 17 amino acids. After removal of 1 base from V and 6 bases from J, the junction contained 9 bases not matched to a gene. CDR3 amino acids: CASSLVRLAGAPNEQFF. The CDR3 region has the DNA TGTGCCAGCAGCTTAGTCAGGCTAGCGGGAGCTCCCAATGAGCAGTTCTTC.

This sequence joins TRBV5-1 and TRBJ2-1; 9 bases match TRBD1. Germline trimming cut 4 bases from V and 8 bases from J; bases unmatched to any gene: 7. Germline lookup yields CDR1 SGHRS and CDR2 YFSETQ. CDR3 length equals 14 residues. The chain's CDR3 is CASSPDRGGYEQFF. The CDR3 DNA is TGCGCCAGCAGCCCCGACAGGGGGGGCTATGAGCAGTTCTTC.

CDR3 DNA: TGTGCCAGCAGTTTACCCAGGGTTTCTGGCGAGCAGTACTTC. As protein: CASSLPRVSGEQYF. The chain uses TRBV28 and TRBJ2-7; possibly TRBD1 for D (5 bases). The length of the CDR3 is 14 residues. Germline-derived CDR1 and CDR2 are MDHEN and SYDVKM. Trimming removed 2 bases from V and 6 bases from J, with 14 bases in between.

This chain connects TRBV6-6 to TRBJ2-1; no definite D call. CDR3 length: 12 amino acids. Deletions cut 6 bases from V and 5 bases from J, with 8 bases between. Germline CDR1 reads MNHNY; CDR2 reads SVGAGI (reference sequence). The CDR3, as DNA: TGTGCCAGCAGCTTCAACGACAATGAGCAGTTCTTC. This sequence encodes CASSFNDNEQFF.

V gene TRBV30 combines with J gene TRBJ1-2; TRBD1 agrees at 7 bases. This CDR3 contains 14 residues. V lost 4 bases, J lost 5 bases, and 10 bases stayed unmatched. Germline values: CDR1 GTSNPN, CDR2 SVGIG (reference sequence). Here the CDR3 DNA reads TGTGCCTGGACCGAGGAGGGGGCTTGGTATGGCTACACCTTC. This translates into CAWTEEGAWYGYTF.

V usage is TRBV27 and J usage is TRBJ2-5, with D possibly TRBD2 on 6 matching bases. V was trimmed by 11 bases and J by 3 bases, leaving 13 bases between them. The CDR3 runs to 12 residues. Germline assignment: CDR1 MNHEY and CDR2 SMNVEV (reference sequence). The CDR3 DNA reads TGTGCCTCTCAGTCGGGGGAAGAGACCCAGTACTTC. It specifies CASQSGEETQYF.

V and J are TRBV5-1 and TRBJ1-1, with D uncertain. The CDR3 is made up of 14 amino acids. Deletions cut 4 bases from V and 6 bases from J, with 16 bases between. Per germline, CDR1 SGHRS and CDR2 YFSETQ. CDR3 bases: TGCGCCAGCAGCGTATTCAATACGGGTGCTGAAGCTTTCTTT. Protein sequence: CASSVFNTGAEAFF.

This chain links TRBV7-9 with TRBJ1-2, with TRBD1 identical over 7 bases. V was clipped by 1 base and J by 3 bases; unmatched bases: 8. Per germline, CDR1 SEHNR and CDR2 FQNEAQ (reference sequence). The CDR3 sequence is 16 residues long. The CDR3 DNA reads as TGTGCCAGCAGCTTAGGGCAGGGGGTAATCGACTATGGCTACACCTTC. Protein: CASSLGQGVIDYGYTF.

V is TRBV19 and J is TRBJ2-7, with D perhaps TRBD1 (5 bases). This CDR3 comprises 15 residues. Germline CDR1 reads LNHDA; CDR2 reads SQIVND (reference sequence). Trimming removed 7 bases from V and 4 bases from J, with 20 bases in between. Here the CDR3 reads CASTYGGAEEYEQYF. The CDR3 region has the DNA TGTGCCAGTACCTATGGTGGGGCAGAGGAATACGAGCAGTACTTC.

This chain uses TRBV11-3 with TRBJ2-3; 9 bases fit TRBD2. CDR1 is SGHNT and CDR2 is YENEEA in the germline V gene. This CDR3 has 14 amino acids. V lost 5 bases to trimming and J lost 4 bases; unmatched junction nucleotides: 4. The CDR3 region is CASSTLAGPDTQYF. In nucleotides, the CDR3 is TGTGCCAGCAGCACTCTAGCGGGACCAGATACGCAGTATTTT.

Details on this clone: Within the sample, other DNA sequences also encode this same CDR3. This chain connects TRBV14 to TRBJ2-1, with 7 bases that match TRBD1. This CDR3 spans 15 amino acids. Trimming at V came to 1 base and at J to 1 base, leaving 1 base not matched to a gene. CDR1 and CDR2 (germline): SGHDN, FVKESK. The CDR3 loop reads CASSQGQGSYNEQFF. Here the CDR3 DNA reads TGTGCCAGCAGCCAAGGACAGGGTTCCTACAATGAGCAGTTCTTC.

The V and J genes are TRBV7-9 and TRBJ2-3; 7 bases align to TRBD1. This CDR3 is 16 amino acids long. V was pared by 5 bases and J by 6 bases, with 14 bases of the junction left unmatched. Germline values: CDR1 SEHNR, CDR2 FQNEAQ (reference sequence). The CDR3 DNA is TGTGCCAGCAGCCAGGGGACAGTATACCCTGGGGATACGCAGTATTTT. Translated: CASSQGTVYPGDTQYF.